This TCR beta chain was obtained from a study of blood T cells in healthy people across ages. Study observations and caveats: There was no known CMV status for donors, so expanded clonotype changes were possibly confounded.

A sample-barcoded 5' primer and a J-beta primer mix were used in a second PCR of about 7 to 12 cycles. Paired-end reads containing CDR3 totaled no fewer than 2.5 million for each sample. TCRdb used MiXCR to reprocess the 5' RACE reads, holding one entry per CDR3 protein. The data show some 1,500,000 distinct CDR3 sequences, roughly 43% seen once. As concerns this clonotype: Its antigen is not known.

This sequence originates from a woman in her late teens or twenties in good health. The material sequenced was blood.

CDR3 in DNA: TGCGCCAGCAGCCAGAGGGGCTTTAGCTATGGCTACACCTTC. Translated: CASSQRGFSYGYTF. This chain uses TRBV4-3 with TRBJ1-2; D perhaps matches TRBD1 (5 bases). V was trimmed by 3 bases and J by 4 bases, leaving 12 bases between them. CDR1 and CDR2 (germline): LGHNA, YSLEER. This CDR3 is built from 14 residues.